This entry features one TCR beta chain sequence. Antigen specificity is unknown. These data belong to a study of vaccination and CD4 T cells after COVID-19. Study background: Each post-COVID sample was drawn after diagnosis, and the median interval was roughly 100 days (range 35 to 161). Control cultures used a CEFX viral epitope pool, an HIV-1 Nef peptide pool, or no peptide.

Cultured CD4+ T-cell DNA underwent Oncomine TCR Beta short-read sequencing. MiXCR, run by TCRdb on the PCR reads, gives a single entry per CDR3 protein. This table has around 19,000 distinct CDR3 sequences, 55% to 60% appearing once. Treatment reported: roughly 10-day PBMC culture with coronavirus spike peptide pools or control peptides (ViraFEST assay). PCR tests turned positive between March and December 2020, before US Alpha, Beta and Delta variants. This CDR3 region has 14 residues. This TCR came from a human donor who had recovered from COVID-19. V usage is TRBV21-1 and J usage is TRBJ2-1; TRBD2 is the table's D call and was not checked against the DNA. TRBV21-1 is a documented pseudogene. The sample consisted of CD4+ T cells from blood, cultured in vitro. The CDR3 region is CAAARSGTYNEQFF. Written as DNA, the CDR3 is TGTGCCGCAGCGCGGAGCGGGACCTACAATGAGCAGTTCTTC.